This T cell receptor (beta chain) originates from a study of cytomegalovirus exposure and HLA in healthy donors. The wider study: In a later analysis, the roughly 120 validation repertoires were reported to have used the same platform as the roughly 670 first-cohort repertoires. Study findings and constraints: The finding came from a later analysis; first-cohort TCR clusters tended to co-occur in the 110 or so validation repertoires. The listing of 150 to 200 TCR beta chains classed them as cytomegalovirus-associated. Cytomegalovirus status was reportedly diagnosed by the classifier with high specificity and sensitivity.

Assay used: immunoSEQ multiplex PCR; TCRdb lists only in-frame clones, some missing. The table has over 45,000 clones, 88% seen once. The CDR3 is 13 amino acids. The V end lost 5 bases, the J end lost 4 bases, and 12 bases lay between the germline ends. Per the germline V gene, CDR1 is LNHDA and CDR2 is SQIVND (reference sequence). Comments on this clone: Its antigen is as yet unknown.

The clonotype was recovered from a woman in her twenties or thirties in good health and CMV-seronegative. Sample: PBMCs. The chain recombines TRBV19 with TRBJ2-7, with D tentatively TRBD1 (6 bases). The CDR3 region is CASSFGQKYEQYF. The CDR3 DNA reads as TGTGCCAGTAGTTTTGGACAGAAATACGAGCAGTACTTC.